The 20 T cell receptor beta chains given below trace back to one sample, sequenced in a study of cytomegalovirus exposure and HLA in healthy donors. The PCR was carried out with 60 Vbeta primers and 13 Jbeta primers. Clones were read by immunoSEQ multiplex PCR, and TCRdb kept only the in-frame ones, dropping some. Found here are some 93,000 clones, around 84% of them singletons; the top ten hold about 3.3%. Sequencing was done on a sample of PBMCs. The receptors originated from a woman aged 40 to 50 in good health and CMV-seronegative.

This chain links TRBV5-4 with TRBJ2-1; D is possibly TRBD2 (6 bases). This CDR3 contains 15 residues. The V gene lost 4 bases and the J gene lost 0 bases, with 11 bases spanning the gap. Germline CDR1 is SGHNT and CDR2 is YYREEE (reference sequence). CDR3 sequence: CASSPGTLSYNEQFF. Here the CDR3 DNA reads TGTGCCAGCAGCCCAGGGACTCTCTCCTACAATGAGCAGTTCTTC.

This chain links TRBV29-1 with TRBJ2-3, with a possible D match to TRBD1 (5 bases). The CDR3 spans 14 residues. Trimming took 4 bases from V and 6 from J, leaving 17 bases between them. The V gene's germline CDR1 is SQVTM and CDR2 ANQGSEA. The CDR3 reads CSVGLLSGWDTQYF. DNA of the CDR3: TGCAGCGTTGGATTGTTGTCAGGGTGGGATACGCAGTATTTT.

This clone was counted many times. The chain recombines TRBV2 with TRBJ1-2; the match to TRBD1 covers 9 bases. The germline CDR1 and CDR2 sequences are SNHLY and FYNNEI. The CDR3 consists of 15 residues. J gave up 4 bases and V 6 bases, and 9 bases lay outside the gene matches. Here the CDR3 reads CASRPGTGPLYGYTF. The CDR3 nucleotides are TGTGCCAGCAGACCCGGGACAGGGCCCCTCTATGGCTACACCTTC.

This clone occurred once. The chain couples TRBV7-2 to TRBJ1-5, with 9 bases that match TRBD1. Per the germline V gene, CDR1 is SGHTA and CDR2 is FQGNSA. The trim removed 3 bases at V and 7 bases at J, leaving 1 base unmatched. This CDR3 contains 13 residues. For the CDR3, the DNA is TGTGCCAGCAGCTTGGGACAGGGACAGCCCCAGCATTTT. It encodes CASSLGQGQPQHF.

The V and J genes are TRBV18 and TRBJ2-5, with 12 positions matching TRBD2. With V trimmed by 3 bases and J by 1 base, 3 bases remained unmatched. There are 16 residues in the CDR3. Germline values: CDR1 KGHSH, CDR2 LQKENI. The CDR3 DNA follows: TGTGCCAGCTCACCGCGGACTAGCGGGGTCCAAGAGACCCAGTACTTC. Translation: CASSPRTSGVQETQYF.

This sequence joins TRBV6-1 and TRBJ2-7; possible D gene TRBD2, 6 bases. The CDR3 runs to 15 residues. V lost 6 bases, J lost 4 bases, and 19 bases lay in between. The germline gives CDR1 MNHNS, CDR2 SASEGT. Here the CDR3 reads CASRGERERFYEQYF. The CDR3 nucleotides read TGTGCCAGCAGGGGAGAACGGGAGCGATTTTACGAGCAGTACTTC.

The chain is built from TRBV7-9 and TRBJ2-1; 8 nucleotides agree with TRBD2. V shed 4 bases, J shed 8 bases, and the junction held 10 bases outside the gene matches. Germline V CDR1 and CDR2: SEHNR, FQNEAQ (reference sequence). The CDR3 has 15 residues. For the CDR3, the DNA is TGTGCCAGCAGCTCAGAGCGGGAGTGGGGGGATGAGCAGTTCTTC. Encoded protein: CASSSEREWGDEQFF.

CDR3: CASSYSTGGYTYGYTF. The CDR3 nucleotides read TGTGCCAGCAGTTACTCGACAGGGGGGTATACCTATGGCTACACCTTC. The J gene is TRBJ1-2, the V gene TRBV6-5; 9 nucleotides align to TRBD1. The CDR3 is 16 residues long. V lost 0 bases to trimming and J lost 4 bases; unmatched junction nucleotides: 6. The germline V gene has CDR1 MNHEY and CDR2 SVGAGI.

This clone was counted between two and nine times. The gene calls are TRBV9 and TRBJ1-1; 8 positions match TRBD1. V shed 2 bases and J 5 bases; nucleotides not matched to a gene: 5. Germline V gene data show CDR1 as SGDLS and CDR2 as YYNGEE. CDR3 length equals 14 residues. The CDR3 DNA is TGTGCCAGCAGCGTCAGGGGGCGAGGAACTGAAGCTTTCTTT. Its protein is CASSVRGRGTEAFF.

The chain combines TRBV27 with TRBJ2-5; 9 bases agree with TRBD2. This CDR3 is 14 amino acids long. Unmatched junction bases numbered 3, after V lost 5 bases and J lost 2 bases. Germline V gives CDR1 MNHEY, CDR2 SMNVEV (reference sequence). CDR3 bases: TGTGCCAGCAGTGTTCTAGCGGGGCAAGAGACCCAGTACTTC. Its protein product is CASSVLAGQETQYF.

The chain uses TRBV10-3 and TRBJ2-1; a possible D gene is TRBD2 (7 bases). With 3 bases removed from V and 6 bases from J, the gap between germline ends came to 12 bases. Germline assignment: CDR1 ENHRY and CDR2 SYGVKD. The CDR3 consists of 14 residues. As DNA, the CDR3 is TGTGCCATCAGTGAAACGGGGGGCCCCAATGAGCAGTTCTTC. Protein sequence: CAISETGGPNEQFF.

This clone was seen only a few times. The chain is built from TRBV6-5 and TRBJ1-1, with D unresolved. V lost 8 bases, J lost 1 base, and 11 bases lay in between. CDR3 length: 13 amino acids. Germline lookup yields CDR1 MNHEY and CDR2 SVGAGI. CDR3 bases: TGTGCCAGCGGTTCTTCGGGGAACACTGAAGCTTTCTTT. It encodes CASGSSGNTEAFF.

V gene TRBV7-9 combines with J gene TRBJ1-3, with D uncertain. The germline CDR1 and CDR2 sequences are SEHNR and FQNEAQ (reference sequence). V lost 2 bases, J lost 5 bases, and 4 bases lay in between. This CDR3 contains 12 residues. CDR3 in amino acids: CASSLQRNTIYF. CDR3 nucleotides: TGTGCCAGCAGCTTACAAAGAAACACCATATATTTT.

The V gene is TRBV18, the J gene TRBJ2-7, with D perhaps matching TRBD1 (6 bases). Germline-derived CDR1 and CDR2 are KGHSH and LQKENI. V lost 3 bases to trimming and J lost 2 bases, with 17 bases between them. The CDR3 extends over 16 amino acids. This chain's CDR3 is CASSPSGQSFTYEQYF. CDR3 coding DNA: TGTGCCAGCTCACCCTCCGGACAGAGCTTTACCTACGAGCAGTACTTC. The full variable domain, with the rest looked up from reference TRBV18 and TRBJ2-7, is NAGVMQNPRHLVRRRGQEARLRCSPMKGHSHVYWYRQLPEEGLKFMVYLQKENIIDESGMPKERFSAEFPKEGPSILRIQQVVRGDSAAYFCASSPSGQSFTYEQYFGPGTRLTVT.

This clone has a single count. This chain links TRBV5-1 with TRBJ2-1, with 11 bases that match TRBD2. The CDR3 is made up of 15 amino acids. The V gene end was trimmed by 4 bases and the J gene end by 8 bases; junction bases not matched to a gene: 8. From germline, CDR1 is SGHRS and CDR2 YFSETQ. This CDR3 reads CASSLLAGVSDEQFF. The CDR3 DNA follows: TGCGCCAGCAGCCTACTAGCGGGAGTGAGCGATGAGCAGTTCTTC.

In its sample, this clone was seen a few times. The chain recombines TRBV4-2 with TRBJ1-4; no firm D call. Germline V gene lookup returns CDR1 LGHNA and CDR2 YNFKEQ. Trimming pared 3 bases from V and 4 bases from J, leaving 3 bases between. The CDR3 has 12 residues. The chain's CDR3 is CASSHSNEKLFF. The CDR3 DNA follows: TGTGCCAGCAGCCACAGTAATGAAAAACTGTTTTTT.

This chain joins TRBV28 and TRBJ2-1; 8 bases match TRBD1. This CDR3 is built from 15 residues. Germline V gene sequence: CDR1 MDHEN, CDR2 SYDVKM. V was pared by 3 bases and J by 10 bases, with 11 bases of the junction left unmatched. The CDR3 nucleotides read TGTGCCAGCAGTTTCATCGGGCAGGGGGCTAGCGAGCAGTTCTTC. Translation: CASSFIGQGASEQFF.

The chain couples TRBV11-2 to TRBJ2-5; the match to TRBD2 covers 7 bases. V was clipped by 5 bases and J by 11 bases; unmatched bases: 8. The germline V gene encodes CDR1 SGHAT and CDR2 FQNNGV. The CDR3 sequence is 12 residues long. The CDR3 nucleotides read TGTGCCAGCAGCCCTGGGGCGGGAGAGCAGTACTTC. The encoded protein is CASSPGAGEQYF.

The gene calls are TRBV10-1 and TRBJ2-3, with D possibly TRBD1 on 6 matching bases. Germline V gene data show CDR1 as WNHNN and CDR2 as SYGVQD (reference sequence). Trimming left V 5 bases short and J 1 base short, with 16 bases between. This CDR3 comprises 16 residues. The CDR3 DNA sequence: TGCGCCAGCAGTACCTCAACAGGGTTTGGCACAGATACGCAGTATTTT. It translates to CASSTSTGFGTDTQYF.

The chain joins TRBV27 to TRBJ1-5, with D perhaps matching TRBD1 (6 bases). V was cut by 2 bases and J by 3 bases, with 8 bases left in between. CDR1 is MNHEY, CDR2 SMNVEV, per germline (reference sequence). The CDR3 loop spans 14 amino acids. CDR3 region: CASSLGGANQPQHF. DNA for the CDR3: TGTGCCAGCAGTTTAGGGGGGGCCAATCAGCCCCAGCATTTT.